This T cell receptor beta chain derives from a study of CD8+CD57+ T cells in acquired aplastic anemia. In its sample, this clonotype was seen once. CDR3 and TCR beta VDJ profiling relied on a genomic DNA template. MiXCR, applied by TCRdb to the reads, yields one record per CDR3 protein. The sample contains approximately 99,000 distinct CDR3 sequences, around 53% of which appear only once. V was clipped by 0 bases and J by 5 bases; unmatched bases: 6. Germline CDR1 and CDR2: LNHNV and YYDKDF (reference sequence). The CDR3 runs to 16 residues. This chain joins TRBV15 and TRBJ1-2, with 10 bases matching TRBD1. Sequencing was performed on sorted CD4+, CD8+, or CD8+CD57+ T cells (not recorded which) from PBMCs. The TCR sequence derives from a human donor in good health, serving as a control. The CDR3 coding sequence is TGTGCCACCAGCAGAGAGACAGGGGGCGCGGGATATGGCTACACCTTC. Protein: CATSRETGGAGYGYTF. The whole variable domain, remainder taken from reference TRBV15 and TRBJ1-2, is DAMVIQNPRYQVTQFGKPVTLSCSQTLNHNVMYWYQQKSSQAPKLLFHYYDKDFNNEADTPDNFQSRRPNTSFCFLDIRSPGLGDTAMYLCATSRETGGAGYGYTFGSGTRLTVV.